A single sample gave rise to the 20 T cell receptor beta chains below, sequenced in a study of shared clonotypes between healthy human individuals. Using immunoSEQ multiplex PCR, the repertoire was profiled, and TCRdb retains in-frame clones only, with some absent. The sample gives about 1 million clones, around 74% of which show up once; approximately 1.5% is in the top ten. The specimen was memory CD4+ T cells sorted from blood. Sample subset: CD45RA-negative fraction. The source is a man between 18 and 35 years old in good health.

This clone was picked up one time. The rearrangement links TRBV5-1 to TRBJ2-7, with TRBD1 matching over 7 bases. In germline, CDR1 is SGHRS, CDR2 YFSETQ. J was trimmed by 7 bases and V by 4 bases; bases with no gene match: 11. The CDR3 sequence is 14 residues long. The CDR3 coding sequence is TGCGCCAGCAGCAAGCCGGGACAGTTATGGGAGCAGTACTTC. Residues: CASSKPGQLWEQYF.

CDR3 nucleotides: TGCGCCAGCAGCCAGATGGGAGGTAAGGCAAACACTGAAGCTTTCTTT. Translation gives CASSQMGGKANTEAFF. The gene calls are TRBV5-1 and TRBJ1-1, with D uncertain. This CDR3 comprises 16 residues. V lost 4 bases, J lost 2 bases, and 18 bases lay in between. The germline CDR1 and CDR2 sequences are SGHRS and YFSETQ.

V gene TRBV7-2 combines with J gene TRBJ2-2; D is perhaps TRBD1 or TRBD2 (6 bases each). The germline V and J ends were trimmed by 4 bases and 4 bases, with 13 bases remaining between them. CDR3 length: 15 amino acids. CDR1 is SGHTA, CDR2 FQGNSA, per germline. CDR3 loop: CASSYRGGGTGELFF. The DNA of the CDR3 is TGTGCCAGCAGCTATAGAGGAGGGGGCACCGGGGAGCTGTTTTTT.

The chain recombines TRBV27 with TRBJ1-2, with TRBD1 matching 10 bases. V lost 6 bases to trimming and J lost 7 bases; unmatched junction nucleotides: 11. This CDR3 has 15 amino acids. Germline CDR1 is MNHEY and CDR2 is SMNVEV (reference sequence). CDR3: CASRNPGQGTPGYTF. The CDR3 DNA is TGTGCCAGCAGAAATCCGGGACAGGGGACCCCTGGCTACACCTTC.

V usage is TRBV28 and J usage is TRBJ2-7; TRBD2 agrees at 7 bases. The length of the CDR3 is 16 residues. V shed 2 bases and J 5 bases; nucleotides not matched to a gene: 12. CDR1 and CDR2 from the germline V gene are MDHEN and SYDVKM. CDR3 in amino acids: CASSLRPSGARNEQYF. CDR3 bases: TGTGCCAGCAGTTTACGGCCTAGCGGAGCTAGGAACGAGCAGTACTTC.

This clone was detected only a few times. V is TRBV7-6 and J is TRBJ2-7; 10 nucleotides agree with TRBD2. Looked up from germline, CDR1 is SGHVS and CDR2 is FNYEAQ. With 4 bases clipped from V and 3 bases from J, the junction kept 9 bases outside the gene matches. The CDR3 sequence is 16 residues long. CDR3 region: CASSSSPSGGVYEQYF. Written as DNA, the CDR3 is TGTGCCAGCAGCTCCAGCCCTAGCGGGGGTGTCTACGAGCAGTACTTC.

The chain carries TRBV19 and TRBJ2-3; possibly TRBD2 for D (5 bases). Trimming stripped 5 bases from V and 2 bases from J, with 14 bases between. The CDR3 is made up of 15 amino acids. Germline CDR1 is LNHDA and CDR2 is SQIVND (reference sequence). CDR3 in DNA: TGTGCCAGTAGTTCTTCCCTCGACTACACAGATACGCAGTATTTT. This encodes CASSSSLDYTDTQYF.

This clone turned up a few times. V gene TRBV30 combines with J gene TRBJ1-2, with TRBD1 identical over 7 bases. Germline CDR1 GTSNPN, CDR2 SVGIG (reference sequence). The CDR3 covers 14 residues. The ends lost 1 base at V and 6 bases at J; junction bases unmatched: 8. CDR3 sequence: CAWSATRQGDGYTF. CDR3 DNA: TGTGCCTGGAGTGCTACCCGACAGGGCGATGGCTACACCTTC.

The chain couples TRBV5-6 to TRBJ2-7; D may correspond to TRBD1 or TRBD2 (5 bases each). Between the trimmed V and J ends, which lost 0 bases and 0 bases, there was a span of 7 bases. Germline CDR1 reads SGHDT; CDR2 reads YYEEEE. The CDR3 loop spans 14 amino acids. The CDR3 protein is CASSLGDHSYEQYF. The CDR3, as DNA: TGTGCCAGCAGCTTGGGGGACCACTCCTACGAGCAGTACTTC.

The rearrangement joins TRBV11-2 to TRBJ2-1, with D hard to call. This CDR3 is 12 amino acids long. Germline V lookup: CDR1 SGHAT, CDR2 FQNNGV. V was clipped by 4 bases and J by 8 bases, with 9 bases between them. CDR3 loop: CASSSQRDEQFF. DNA of the CDR3: TGTGCCAGCAGCTCGCAACGCGATGAGCAGTTCTTC.

In the case of this clone: In the same sample, other DNA sequences code for this CDR3. The rearrangement links TRBV4-3 to TRBJ2-7, with 13 bases lining up with TRBD2. Germline V gene data show CDR1 as LGHNA and CDR2 as YSLEER. This CDR3 is built from 16 residues. Trimming removed 1 base from V and 1 base from J; junction bases left unmatched: 1. CDR3 DNA sequence: TGCGCCAGCAGCCAAGGGACTAGCGGGAGTTCCTACGAGCAGTACTTC. Amino acid sequence: CASSQGTSGSSYEQYF.

The gene calls are TRBV9 and TRBJ1-2, with a possible D match to TRBD1 (6 bases). Looked up from germline, CDR1 is SGDLS and CDR2 is YYNGEE. The V end was cut by 6 bases, the J end by 6 bases, with 18 bases between. The CDR3 totals 14 residues. The CDR3: CASNPGAPRHGYTF. CDR3 DNA sequence: TGTGCCAGCAACCCAGGGGCCCCGAGGCATGGCTACACCTTC.

The chain couples TRBV6-6 to TRBJ2-7, with D unclear. Germline lookup yields CDR1 MNHNY and CDR2 SVGAGI (reference sequence). Trimming cost V 6 bases and J 2 bases, with 17 bases left between them. This CDR3 comprises 15 residues. This chain's CDR3 is CASRDDSRLPYEQYF. The DNA for the CDR3 is TGTGCCAGCAGGGACGACTCTCGACTTCCCTACGAGCAGTACTTC.

This chain connects TRBV28 to TRBJ1-5, with 9 bases lining up with TRBD1. The CDR3 covers 14 residues. Trimming removed 10 bases from V and 5 bases from J; junction bases left unmatched: 9. Germline V gene sequence: CDR1 MDHEN, CDR2 SYDVKM. The CDR3 loop reads CATYSGQGYQPQHF. CDR3 sequence (DNA): TGTGCCACTTACTCGGGACAGGGATATCAGCCCCAGCATTTT. Based on the CDR3 plus reference TRBV28 and TRBJ1-5, the full variable domain is DVKVTQSSRYLVKRTGEKVFLECVQDMDHENMFWYRQDPGLGLRLIYFSYDVKMKEKGDIPEGYSVSREKKERFSLILESASTNQTSMYLCATYSGQGYQPQHFGDGTRLSIL.

Turning to this clone: This may stem from a read error, because a much larger clone lies one nucleotide away. Other nucleotide sequences in the sample specify the same CDR3. The chain joins TRBV6-6 to TRBJ1-1; D is unclear. This CDR3 contains 13 residues. In germline, CDR1 is MNHNY, CDR2 SVGAGI (reference sequence). The CDR3 protein is CASSGMMNTEAFF. The CDR3 bases are TGTGCCAGCAGTGGCATGATGAACACTGAAGCTTTTTTT.

This chain links TRBV27 with TRBJ2-1; D is uncertain. From germline, CDR1 is MNHEY and CDR2 SMNVEV (reference sequence). The CDR3 totals 14 residues. The ends were cut back, 3 bases at V and 0 bases at J, with 6 bases in the middle. The CDR3 nucleotides are TGTGCCAGCAGTTTTACTCCCTCCTACAATGAGCAGTTCTTC. It encodes CASSFTPSYNEQFF.

Notes on this clone: This sample includes further DNA sequences coding for the same CDR3. The chain employs TRBV6-5 and TRBJ1-1; weak D call: TRBD1 (6 bases). Germline V lookup: CDR1 MNHEY, CDR2 SVGAGI. V was shortened by 2 bases and J by 5 bases, with 12 bases between the two germline ends. The length of the CDR3 is 14 residues. The CDR3: CASSYGQGRTEAFF. The DNA of the CDR3 is TGTGCCAGCAGTTACGGGCAGGGGCGGACTGAAGCTTTCTTT.

This rearrangement joins TRBV5-1 to TRBJ2-4, with 8 nucleotides matching TRBD1. The CDR3 length is 16 residues. V lost 4 bases, J lost 1 base, and 7 bases stayed unmatched. Germline CDR1 SGHRS, CDR2 YFSETQ. The CDR3: CASSGQGLGAKNIQYF. CDR3 nucleotide sequence: TGCGCCAGCAGCGGACAGGGTTTGGGGGCCAAAAACATTCAGTACTTC.

This clone was picked up a small number of times. V gene TRBV20-1 combines with J gene TRBJ1-1; D is unresolved. Germline V gene sequence: CDR1 DFQATT, CDR2 SNEGSKA (reference sequence). Deletions cut 2 bases from V and 11 bases from J, with 12 bases between. CDR3 size: 11 residues. CDR3 in DNA: TGCAGTGCTAGAAGTCCCCGATCGGCTTTCTTT. Its translation is CSARSPRSAFF.

V usage is TRBV6-5 and J usage is TRBJ1-6; TRBD1 is a possible D gene (5 bases). The ends were cut back, 9 bases at V and 4 bases at J, with 13 bases in the middle. The germline gives CDR1 MNHEY, CDR2 SVGAGI. CDR3 length: 14 residues. CDR3 loop: CASCIDSYNSPLHF. CDR3 sequence (DNA): TGTGCCAGTTGTATCGACAGTTATAATTCACCCCTCCACTTT.